What follows are 3 T cell receptor beta chains derived from one specimen sequenced in a study of OX40 agonist ivuxolimab in advanced cancers. Clones were sequenced by immunoSEQ multiplex PCR, and TCRdb holds only the in-frame ones, with some missing. The profile shows about 76,000 clones, 85% of them singletons. Sequencing used CD4+ or CD8+ T cells sorted from blood, obtained in a trial of the OX40 agonist ivuxolimab. The receptors were gathered from an adult with an advanced solid tumor such as melanoma, head and neck, liver or kidney cancer.

This chain uses TRBV10-2 with TRBJ2-5; TRBD2 aligns across 8 bases. The J call may be mistaken, given a closer DNA end match to TRBJ2-7. CDR3 size: 14 residues. Germline-derived CDR1 and CDR2 are WSHSY and SAAADI. The CDR3 is CATTLPGGAYEQYF. The CDR3, as DNA: TGCGCCACCACCCTGCCGGGGGGGGCCTACGAGCAGTACTTC.

V and J are TRBV11-3 and TRBJ2-5; D possibly corresponds to TRBD1 (5 bases). V shed 5 bases and J shed 2 bases, with 12 bases lying between them. CDR1 and CDR2 (germline): SGHNT, YENEEA. This CDR3 has 14 residues. Here the CDR3 reads CASSPRTTQETQYF. CDR3 nucleotide sequence: TGTGCCAGCAGCCCTCGGACAACGCAAGAGACCCAGTACTTC. Together with reference TRBV11-3 and TRBJ2-5, the CDR3 gives the full variable domain: EAGVVQSPRYKIIEKKQPVAFWCNPISGHNTLYWYLQNLGQGPELLIRYENEEAVDDSQLPKDRFSAERLKGVDSTLKIQPAELGDSAVYLCASSPRTTQETQYFGPGTRLLVL.

This clone was seen only a few times. The chain links TRBV7-2 to TRBJ2-1; no firm D call. The germline gives CDR1 SGHTA, CDR2 FQGNSA. V lost 3 bases, J lost 5 bases, and 11 bases lay in between. The CDR3 consists of 14 residues. The CDR3 DNA is TGTGCCAGCAGCTTTCAAGAGGTGCACAATGAGCAGTTCTTC. Translation: CASSFQEVHNEQFF. The whole variable domain, remainder taken from reference TRBV7-2 and TRBJ2-1, is GAGVSQSPSNKVTEKGKDVELRCDPISGHTALYWYRQSLGQGLEFLIYFQGNSAPDKSGLPSDRFSAERTGGSVSTLTIQRTQQEDSAVYLCASSFQEVHNEQFFGPGTRLTVL.